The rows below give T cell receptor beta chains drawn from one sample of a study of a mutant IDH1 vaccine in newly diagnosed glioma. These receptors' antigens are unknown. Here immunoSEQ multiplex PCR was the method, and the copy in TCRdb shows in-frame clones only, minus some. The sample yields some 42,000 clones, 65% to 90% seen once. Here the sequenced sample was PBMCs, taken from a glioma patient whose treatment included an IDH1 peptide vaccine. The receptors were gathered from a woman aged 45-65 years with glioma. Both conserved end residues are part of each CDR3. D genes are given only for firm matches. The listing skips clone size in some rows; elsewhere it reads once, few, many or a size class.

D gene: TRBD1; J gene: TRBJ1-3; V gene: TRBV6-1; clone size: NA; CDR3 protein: CASSAGTGRGNTIYF; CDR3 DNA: TGTGCCAGCAGTGCCGGGACAGGGAGAGGAAACACCATATATTTT
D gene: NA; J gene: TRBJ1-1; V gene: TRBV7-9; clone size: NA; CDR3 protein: CASSFQPHTEAFF; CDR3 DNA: TGTGCCAGCAGCTTCCAACCCCACACTGAAGCTTTCTTT
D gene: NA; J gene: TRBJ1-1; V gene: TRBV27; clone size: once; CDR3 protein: CASSQTHAPNTEAFF; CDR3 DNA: TGTGCCAGCAGCCAAACCCATGCGCCTAACACTGAAGCTTTCTTT
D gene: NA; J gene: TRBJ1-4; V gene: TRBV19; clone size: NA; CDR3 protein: CASRLQGSAEKLFF; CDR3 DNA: TGTGCCAGTAGACTACAGGGTTCGGCTGAAAAACTGTTTTTT
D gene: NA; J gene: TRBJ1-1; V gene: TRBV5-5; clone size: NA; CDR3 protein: CASSPLSDLNTEAFF; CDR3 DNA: TGTGCCAGCAGCCCGCTATCCGATCTGAACACTGAAGCTTTCTTT
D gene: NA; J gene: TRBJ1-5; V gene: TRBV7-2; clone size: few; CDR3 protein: CASSSNLGNQPQHF; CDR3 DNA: TGTGCCAGCAGCTCCAATTTGGGCAATCAGCCCCAGCATTTT
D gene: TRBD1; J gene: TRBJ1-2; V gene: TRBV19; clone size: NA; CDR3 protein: CASSMGQGRSYTF; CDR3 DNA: TGTGCCAGTAGCATGGGACAGGGACGAAGCTACACCTTC
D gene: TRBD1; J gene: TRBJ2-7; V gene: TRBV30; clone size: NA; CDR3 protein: CAWSGQGASNEQYF; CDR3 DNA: TGTGCCTGGAGTGGTCAGGGGGCTAGCAACGAGCAGTACTTC
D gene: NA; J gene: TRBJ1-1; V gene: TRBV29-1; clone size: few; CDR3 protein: CSVGGSEAFF; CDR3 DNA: TGCAGCGTTGGGGGGAGTGAAGCTTTCTTT
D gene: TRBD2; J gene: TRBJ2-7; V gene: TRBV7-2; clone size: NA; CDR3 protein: CASSLSSWRLAGGRYEQYF; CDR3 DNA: TGTGCCAGCAGCTTATCATCCTGGAGGCTAGCGGGGGGAAGGTACGAGCAGTACTTC
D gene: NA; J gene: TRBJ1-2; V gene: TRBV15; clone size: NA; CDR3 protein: CATSRDYLEPGGYTF; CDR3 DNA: TGTGCCACCAGCAGAGATTACCTAGAGCCGGGGGGCTACACCTTC
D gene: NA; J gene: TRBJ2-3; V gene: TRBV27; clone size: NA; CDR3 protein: CASGYDTQYF; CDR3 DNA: TGTGCCAGCGGTTACGATACGCAGTATTTT
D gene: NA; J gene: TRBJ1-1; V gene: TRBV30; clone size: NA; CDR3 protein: CAWSVGGEVGAFF; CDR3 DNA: TGTGCCTGGAGTGTAGGGGGGGAGGTTGGGGCTTTCTTT
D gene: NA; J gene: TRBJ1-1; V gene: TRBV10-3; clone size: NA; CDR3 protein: CAISESQGQGEAFF; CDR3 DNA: TGTGCCATCAGTGAGTCTCAGGGACAAGGAGAAGCTTTCTTT
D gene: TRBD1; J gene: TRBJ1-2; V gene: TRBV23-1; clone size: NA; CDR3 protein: CASSQLDRGSGYTF; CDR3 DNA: TGCGCCAGCAGTCAACTAGACAGGGGGAGTGGCTACACCTTC
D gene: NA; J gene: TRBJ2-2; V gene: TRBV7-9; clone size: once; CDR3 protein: CASDYRADTGELFF; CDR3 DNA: TGTGCCAGCGACTACAGGGCGGACACCGGGGAGCTGTTTTTT